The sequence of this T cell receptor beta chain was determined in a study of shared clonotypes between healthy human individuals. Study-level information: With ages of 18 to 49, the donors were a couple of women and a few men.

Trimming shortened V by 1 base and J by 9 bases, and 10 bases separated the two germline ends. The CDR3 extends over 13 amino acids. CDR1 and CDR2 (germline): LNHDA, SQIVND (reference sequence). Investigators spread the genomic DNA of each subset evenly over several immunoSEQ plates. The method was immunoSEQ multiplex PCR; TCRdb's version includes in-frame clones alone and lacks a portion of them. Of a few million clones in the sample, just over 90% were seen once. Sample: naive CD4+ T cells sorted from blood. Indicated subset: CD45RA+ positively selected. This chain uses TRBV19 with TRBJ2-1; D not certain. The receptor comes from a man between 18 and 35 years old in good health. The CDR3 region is CASSIGPHSEQFF. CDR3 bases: TGTGCCAGTAGTATAGGCCCCCATAGTGAGCAGTTCTTC.